This T cell receptor (beta chain) comes out of a study of CD8+ T cells in alopecia areata. Study summary: It was oral tofacitinib, at 5 to 10 mg twice daily, that treated patients received. Percent affected scalp area, the SALT score, rated treated patients' severity. Whole-study results and caveats: Many expanded lesional clones persisted during tofacitinib (in both scalp and blood). Alphabeta T cells residing in normal skin are also sequenced in scalp samples.

V was clipped by 9 bases and J by 4 bases, with 26 bases between them. Germline lookup yields CDR1 SGHRS and CDR2 YFSETQ. There are 17 residues in the CDR3. Treatment defined: oral pan-JAK inhibitor, 5-10 mg twice daily. RNA was isolated and reverse transcribed to cDNA, the sequencing template. TCRdb keeps only in-frame clones here, not all; method: immunoSEQ multiplex PCR. The sample has approximately 280,000 clones; 58% are singletons. Worth noting for this clone: The antigen is undetermined.

The rearrangement joins TRBV5-1 to TRBJ1-5, with D possibly being TRBD1 (6 bases). Specimen: CD4+ T cells sorted from blood, collected at week 24, from a patient treated with tofacitinib. The source of this sequence is a human donor with alopecia areata. Written as DNA, the CDR3 is TGCGCCATCGGGGACAACGAAGGCGTAAGGTTTAATCAGCCCCAGCATTTT. This translates into CAIGDNEGVRFNQPQHF.